This paragraph covers one T cell receptor (beta chain) sequence. The antigen remains unidentified. Germline loops: CDR1 SGDLS, CDR2 YYNGEE. The CDR3 is 15 amino acids. With V trimmed by 0 bases and J by 5 bases, 6 bases remained unmatched. The data derive from a study of cytomegalovirus exposure and HLA in healthy donors. Points from the study as a whole: It was confirmed in vitro that a few of the CMV-associated chains were specific for CMV antigens. Highly shared variants forming one cluster were likely a sequencing artifact.

60 Vbeta and 13 Jbeta primers were used in PCR. Sequenced by immunoSEQ multiplex PCR; TCRdb stores in-frame clones only, minus some. The sample holds 180,000 or so clones, 77% seen once. V is TRBV9 and J is TRBJ1-2; 8 positions match TRBD1. The sequence derives from a young man in good health and CMV-seronegative. The sequenced sample was PBMCs. The CDR3, as DNA: TGTGCCAGCAGCGTAGCTAGCCAGGGGGCGTATGGCTACACCTTC. It translates to CASSVASQGAYGYTF.